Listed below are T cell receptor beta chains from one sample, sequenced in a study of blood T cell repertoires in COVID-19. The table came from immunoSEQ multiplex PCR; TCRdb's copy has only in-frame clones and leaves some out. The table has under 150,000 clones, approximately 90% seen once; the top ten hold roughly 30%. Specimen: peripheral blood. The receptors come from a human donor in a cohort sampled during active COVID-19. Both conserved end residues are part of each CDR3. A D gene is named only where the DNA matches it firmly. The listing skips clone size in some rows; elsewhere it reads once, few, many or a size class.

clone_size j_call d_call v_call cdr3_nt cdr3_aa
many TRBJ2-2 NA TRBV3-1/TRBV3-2 TGTGCCAGCAGCCAAGAGTTTGGACAGCTCACCGGGGAGCTGTTTTTT CASSQEFGQLTGELFF
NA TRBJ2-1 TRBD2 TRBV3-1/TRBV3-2 TGTGCCAGCAGCCGTAGCGGGACGTCCTACAATGAGCAGTTCTTC CASSRSGTSYNEQFF
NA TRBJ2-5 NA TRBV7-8 TGTGCCAGCAGCCCTTACAGGGTCGGAAAAGAGACCCAGTACTTC CASSPYRVGKETQYF
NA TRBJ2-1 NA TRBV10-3 TGTGCCATCAGAGACGCAGGCAATGAGCAGTTCTTC CAIRDAGNEQFF
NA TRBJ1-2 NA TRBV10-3 TGTGCCATCAACAAGGAGGGAAGCGGAAATGGCTACACCTTC CAINKEGSGNGYTF
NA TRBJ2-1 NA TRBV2 TGTGCCAGCAGTGTCCGACTAGTCATCAATGAGCAGTTCTTC CASSVRLVINEQFF
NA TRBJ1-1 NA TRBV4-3 TGCGCCAGCAGCCTTGACAGTTCTGAAGCTTTCTTT CASSLDSSEAFF
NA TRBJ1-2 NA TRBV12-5 TGTGCTAGTGGGACGCGGAGGTATGGCTACACCTTC CASGTRRYGYTF
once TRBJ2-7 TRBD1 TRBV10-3 TGTGCCATCAGTGACTCGGACAGGGCCCCCTACGAGCAGTACTTC CAISDSDRAPYEQYF
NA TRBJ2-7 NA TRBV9 TGTGCCAGCAGCGTAGGGGCAGGGTTGGGCGAGCAGTACTTC CASSVGAGLGEQYF
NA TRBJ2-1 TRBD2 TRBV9 TGTGCCAGCAGCGTAGCCCGACTAGCCCCTTCCTACAATGAGCAGTTCTTC CASSVARLAPSYNEQFF
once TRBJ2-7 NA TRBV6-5 TGTGCCACCTTCGCAGGGGCCTCCTACGAGCAGTACTTC CATFAGASYEQYF
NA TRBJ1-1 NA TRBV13 TGTGCCAGCAGCGCCGACACCTTGAACACTGAAGCTTTCTTT CASSADTLNTEAFF
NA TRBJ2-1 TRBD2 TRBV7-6 TGTGCCAGCAGCTTAGACCAGCGGGGAAACAATGAGCAGTTCTTC CASSLDQRGNNEQFF
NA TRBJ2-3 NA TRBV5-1 TGCGCCAGCAGCGCCGGGACTCTTCGGAGAGATACGCAGTATTTT CASSAGTLRRDTQYF
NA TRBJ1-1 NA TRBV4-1 TGCGCCAGCAGCCAAGATGAGGGGAGGTACACTGAAGCTTTCTTT CASSQDEGRYTEAFF
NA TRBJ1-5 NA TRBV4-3 TGCGCCAGCAGCCCGTCCAGCGGCGTAGAAGCCCAGCATTTT CASSPSSGVEAQHF
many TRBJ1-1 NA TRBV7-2 TGTGCCAGCAGCTTAGGAGGCGCCCTTAACACTGAAGCTTTCTTT CASSLGGALNTEAFF
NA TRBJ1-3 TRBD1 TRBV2 TGTGCCAGCAGTCGACAGGGTGGAAACACCATATATTTT CASSRQGGNTIYF
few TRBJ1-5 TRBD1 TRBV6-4 TGTGCCAGCAGGGCGAACAGGGGGCCGAGACAGCCCCAGCATTTT CASRANRGPRQPQHF
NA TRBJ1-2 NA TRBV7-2 TGTGCCAGCAGCGGAGTACAGGGCACCTATGGCTACACCTTC CASSGVQGTYGYTF
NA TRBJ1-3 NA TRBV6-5 TGTGCCAGCAGTTATCTCGACAGCCTATATTTT CASSYLDSLYF
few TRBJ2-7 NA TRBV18 TGTGCCAGCTCACGATACGGTGGGCATGAGCAGTACTTC CASSRYGGHEQYF
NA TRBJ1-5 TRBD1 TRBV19 TGTGCCAGTAGTACCATACAGGGGAACAATCAGCCCCAGCATTTT CASSTIQGNNQPQHF
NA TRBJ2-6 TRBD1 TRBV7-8 TGTGCCAGCAGCTTAGGACAGGGGCATTCCCCCTCTGGGGCCAACGTCCTGACTTTC CASSLGQGHSPSGANVLTF
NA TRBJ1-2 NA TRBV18 TGTGCCAGCTCACCAGGAGTCTCCTACACCTTC CASSPGVSYTF
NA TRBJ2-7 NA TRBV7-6 TGTGCCAGCAGCTTAGGGTCAGGGGCCCTACGCGAGCAGTACTTC CASSLGSGALREQYF
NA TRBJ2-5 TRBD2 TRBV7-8 TGTGCCAGCAGTACAAGCGGGGGGCGAGAGACCCAGTACTTC CASSTSGGRETQYF
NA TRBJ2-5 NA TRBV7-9 TGTGCCAGCAATAACAGACCCACCCAAGAGACCCAGTACTTC CASNNRPTQETQYF
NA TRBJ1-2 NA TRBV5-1 TGCGCCAGCAGCTTGGTCGGGGAAGGGTATGGCTACACCTTC CASSLVGEGYGYTF
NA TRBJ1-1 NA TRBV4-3 TGCGCCAGCAGCCAAGGGAGGACAGTGAACACTGAAGCTTTCTTT CASSQGRTVNTEAFF
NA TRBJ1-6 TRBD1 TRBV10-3 TGTGCCATCAGGGGACAGGGAGACCATTCACCCCTCCACTTT CAIRGQGDHSPLHF
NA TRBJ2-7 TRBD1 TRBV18 TGTGCCAGCTCACCGGGGGACAGCCCCTACGAGCAGTACTTC CASSPGDSPYEQYF
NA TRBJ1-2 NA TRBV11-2 TGTGCCAGCAGCTTAGATTCCCAGGGATACTATGGCTACACCTTC CASSLDSQGYYGYTF
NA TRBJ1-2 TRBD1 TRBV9 TGTGCCAGCAGCGTGGAGGACAGGGTAAACTATGGCTACACCTTC CASSVEDRVNYGYTF
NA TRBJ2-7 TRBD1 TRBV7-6 TGTGCCAGCAGCTTAGAGGGGGCAACCTACGAGCAGTACTTC CASSLEGATYEQYF
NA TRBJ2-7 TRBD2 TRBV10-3 TGTGCCATCAGTGGGGGGACCGGGGGGTCCACCTACGAGCAGTACTTC CAISGGTGGSTYEQYF
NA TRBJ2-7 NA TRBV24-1 TGTGCCACCAGTGAACCCTTGGAGGGCCTCCTTTACTACGAGCAGTACTTC CATSEPLEGLLYYEQYF
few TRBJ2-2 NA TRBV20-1 TGCAGTGCTAGAGTTGGACTGGAGCTGTTTTTT CSARVGLELFF
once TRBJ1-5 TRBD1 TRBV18 TGTGCCAGCTCCCCCCGGGACAGGGTTCAGCCCCAGCATTTT CASSPRDRVQPQHF
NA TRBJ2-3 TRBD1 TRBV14 TGTGCCAGCAGCCAAGACAGGGGGATCACAGATACGCAGTATTTT CASSQDRGITDTQYF
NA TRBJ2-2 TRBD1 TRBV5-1 TGCGCCAGCAGCTCGGACAGGCCCTCCACCGGGGAGCTGTTTTTT CASSSDRPSTGELFF